This paragraph covers one T cell receptor (beta chain) sequence. The sample is drawn from a study of blood T cell repertoires in COVID-19. Study-level information: Acute and convalescent COVID-19 specimens originated in the United States, Italy and Spain. T cells, B-cell-depleted T cells, or PBMCs supplied cDNA or gDNA.

Germline loops: CDR1 LNHDA, CDR2 SQIVND (reference sequence). V shed 5 bases, J shed 3 bases, and the junction held 6 bases outside the gene matches. The CDR3 extends over 15 amino acids. The study recruited people aged about 18 to 95 years across approximately 23 US areas. The table came from immunoSEQ multiplex PCR; TCRdb's copy has only in-frame clones and leaves some out. In the table there are roughly 400,000 clones, roughly nine tenths of which are singletons. This sequence originates from a woman younger than 45 who had recovered from COVID-19. The rearrangement joins TRBV19 to TRBJ1-5; 8 nucleotides match TRBD1. Sequenced sample: PBMCs or T cells enriched from blood (not recorded which). The CDR3 reads CASSPRQGNNQPQHF. The CDR3, as DNA: TGTGCCAGTAGTCCCCGACAGGGGAACAATCAGCCCCAGCATTTT.